This T cell receptor beta chain was recovered during a study of blood T cell repertoires in COVID-19. The CDR3 covers 13 residues. Germline CDR1 reads MNHEY; CDR2 reads SVGAGI. V dropped 4 bases and J dropped 4; count of bases not matched to a gene: 0. Profiling relied on immunoSEQ multiplex PCR, and the TCRdb table lists in-frame clones only, not all of them. The table lists over 250,000 clones, 86% of them singletons. The sample holds a few counts of this clone. This CDR3 is also generated by other DNA sequences in the sample. The sequenced sample consisted of PBMCs or T cells enriched from blood (not recorded which). J is TRBJ1-2 and V is TRBV6-5; TRBD1 matches 10 bases. This TCR came from a woman aged 18 to 35 who had recovered from COVID-19. The CDR3 loop is CASSWTGGYGYTF. CDR3 coding DNA: TGTGCCAGCAGTTGGACAGGGGGCTATGGCTACACCTTC.